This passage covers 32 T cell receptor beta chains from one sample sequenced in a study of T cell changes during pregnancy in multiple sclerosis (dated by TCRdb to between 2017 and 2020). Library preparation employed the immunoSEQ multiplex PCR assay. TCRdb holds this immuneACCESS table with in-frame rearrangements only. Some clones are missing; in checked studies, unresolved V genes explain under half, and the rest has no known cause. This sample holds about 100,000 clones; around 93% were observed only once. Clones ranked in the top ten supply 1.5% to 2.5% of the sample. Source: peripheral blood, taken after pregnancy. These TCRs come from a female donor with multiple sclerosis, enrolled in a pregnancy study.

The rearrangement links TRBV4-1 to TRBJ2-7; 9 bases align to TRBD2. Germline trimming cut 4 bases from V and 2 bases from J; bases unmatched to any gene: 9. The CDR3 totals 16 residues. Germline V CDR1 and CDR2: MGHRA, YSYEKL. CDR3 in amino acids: CASSPGGRGGTYEQYF. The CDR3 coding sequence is TGCGCCAGCAGCCCCGGAGGGCGGGGGGGCACCTACGAGCAGTACTTC.

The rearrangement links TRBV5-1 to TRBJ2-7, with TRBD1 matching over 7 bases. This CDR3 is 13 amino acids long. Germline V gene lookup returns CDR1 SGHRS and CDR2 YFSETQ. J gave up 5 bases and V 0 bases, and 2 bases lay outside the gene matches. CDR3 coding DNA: TGCGCCAGCAGCTTGGCCGGGACAGACGAGCAGTACTTC. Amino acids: CASSLAGTDEQYF.

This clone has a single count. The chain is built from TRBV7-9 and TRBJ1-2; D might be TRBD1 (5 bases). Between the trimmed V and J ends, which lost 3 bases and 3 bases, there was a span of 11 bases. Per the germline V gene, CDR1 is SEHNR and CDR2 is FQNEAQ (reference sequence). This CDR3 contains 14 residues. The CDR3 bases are TGTGCCAGCAGCTTTGAGGGGAGGGACTATGGCTACACCTTC. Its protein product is CASSFEGRDYGYTF.

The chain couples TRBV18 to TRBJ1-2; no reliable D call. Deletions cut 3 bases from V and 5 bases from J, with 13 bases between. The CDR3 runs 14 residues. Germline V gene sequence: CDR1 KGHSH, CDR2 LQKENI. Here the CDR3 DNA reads TGTGCCAGCTCACCTACGCGGTTGGCGTATGGCTACACCTTC. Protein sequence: CASSPTRLAYGYTF.

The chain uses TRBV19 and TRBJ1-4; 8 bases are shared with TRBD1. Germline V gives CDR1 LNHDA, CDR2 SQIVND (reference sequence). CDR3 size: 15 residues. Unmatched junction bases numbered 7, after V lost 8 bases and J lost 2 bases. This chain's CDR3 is CASSTGGRTNEKLFF. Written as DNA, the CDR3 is TGTGCCAGTTCTACAGGGGGTCGCACTAATGAAAAACTGTTTTTT.

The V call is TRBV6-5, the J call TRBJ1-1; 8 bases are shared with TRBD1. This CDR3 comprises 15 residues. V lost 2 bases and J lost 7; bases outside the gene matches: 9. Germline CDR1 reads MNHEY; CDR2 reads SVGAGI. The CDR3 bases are TGTGCCAGCAGTTACACATACAGGGGGGGGGATGAAGCTTTCTTT. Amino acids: CASSYTYRGGDEAFF.

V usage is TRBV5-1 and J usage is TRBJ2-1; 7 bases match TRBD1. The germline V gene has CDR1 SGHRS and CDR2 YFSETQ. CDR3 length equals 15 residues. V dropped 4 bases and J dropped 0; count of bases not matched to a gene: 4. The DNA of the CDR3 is TGCGCCAGCAGCCTAGGACAGGCCTCCTACAATGAGCAGTTCTTC. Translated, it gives CASSLGQASYNEQFF.

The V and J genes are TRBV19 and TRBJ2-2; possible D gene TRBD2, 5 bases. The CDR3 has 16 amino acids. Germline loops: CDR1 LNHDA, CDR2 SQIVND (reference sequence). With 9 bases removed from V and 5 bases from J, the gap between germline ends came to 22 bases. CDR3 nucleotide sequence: TGTGCCAGCCGCCGAAGTGGCGCCCGAGGGACCGGGGAGCTGTTTTTT. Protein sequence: CASRRSGARGTGELFF.

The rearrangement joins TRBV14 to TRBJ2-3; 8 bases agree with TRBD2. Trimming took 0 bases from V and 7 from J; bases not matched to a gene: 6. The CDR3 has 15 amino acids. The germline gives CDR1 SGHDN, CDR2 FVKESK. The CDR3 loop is CASSQDWVAGHTQYF. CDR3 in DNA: TGTGCCAGCAGCCAAGATTGGGTAGCGGGGCATACGCAGTATTTT.

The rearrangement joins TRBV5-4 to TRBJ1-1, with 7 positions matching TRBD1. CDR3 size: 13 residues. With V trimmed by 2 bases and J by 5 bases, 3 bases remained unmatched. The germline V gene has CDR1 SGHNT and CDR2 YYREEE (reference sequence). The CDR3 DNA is TGTGCCAGCAGCTTAACAGGGGTTACTGAAGCTTTCTTT. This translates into CASSLTGVTEAFF. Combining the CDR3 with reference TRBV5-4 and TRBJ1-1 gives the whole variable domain ETGVTQSPTHLIKTRGQQVTLRCSSQSGHNTVSWYQQALGQGPQFIFQYYREEENGRGNFPPRFSGLQFPNYSSELNVNALELDDSALYLCASSLTGVTEAFFGQGTRLTVV.

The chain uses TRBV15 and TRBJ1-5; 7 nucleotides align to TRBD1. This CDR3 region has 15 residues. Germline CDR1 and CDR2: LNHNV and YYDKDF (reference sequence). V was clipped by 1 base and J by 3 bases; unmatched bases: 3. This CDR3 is CATSRGDRANQPQHF. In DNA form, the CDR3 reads TGTGCCACCAGCAGAGGTGACAGGGCCAATCAGCCCCAGCATTTT.

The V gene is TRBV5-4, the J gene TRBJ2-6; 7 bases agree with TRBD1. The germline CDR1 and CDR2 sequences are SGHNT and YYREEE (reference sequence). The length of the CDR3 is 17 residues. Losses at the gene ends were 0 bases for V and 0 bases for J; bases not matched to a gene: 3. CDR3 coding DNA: TGTGCCAGCAGCTTGGGAGGGGGCGCCTCTGGGGCCAACGTCCTGACTTTC. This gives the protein CASSLGGGASGANVLTF.

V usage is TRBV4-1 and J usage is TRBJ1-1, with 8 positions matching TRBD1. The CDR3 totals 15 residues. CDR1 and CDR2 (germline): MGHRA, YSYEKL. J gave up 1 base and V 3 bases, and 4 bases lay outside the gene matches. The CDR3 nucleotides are TGCGCCAGCAGCCAGGGGGACAGGCCGAACACTGAAGCTTTCTTT. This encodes CASSQGDRPNTEAFF.

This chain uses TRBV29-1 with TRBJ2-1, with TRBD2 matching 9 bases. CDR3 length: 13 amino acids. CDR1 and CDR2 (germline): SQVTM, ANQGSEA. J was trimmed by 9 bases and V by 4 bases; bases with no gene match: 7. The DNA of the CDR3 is TGCAGCGTTGTGGCGGGGGGGCACACTGAGCAGTTCTTC. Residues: CSVVAGGHTEQFF.

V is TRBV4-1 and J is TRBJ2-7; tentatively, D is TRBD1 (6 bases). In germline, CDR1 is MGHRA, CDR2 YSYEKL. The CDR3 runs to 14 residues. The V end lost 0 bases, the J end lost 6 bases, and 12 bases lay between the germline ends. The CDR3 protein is CASSQEGRGGEQYF. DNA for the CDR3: TGCGCCAGCAGCCAAGAAGGCAGGGGCGGCGAGCAGTACTTC.

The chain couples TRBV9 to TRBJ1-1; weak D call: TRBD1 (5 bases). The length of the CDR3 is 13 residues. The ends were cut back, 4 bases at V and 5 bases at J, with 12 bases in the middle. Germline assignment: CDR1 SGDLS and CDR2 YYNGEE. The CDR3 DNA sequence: TGTGCCAGCAGCACAAGCAGGGATACTGAAGCTTTCTTT. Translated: CASSTSRDTEAFF.

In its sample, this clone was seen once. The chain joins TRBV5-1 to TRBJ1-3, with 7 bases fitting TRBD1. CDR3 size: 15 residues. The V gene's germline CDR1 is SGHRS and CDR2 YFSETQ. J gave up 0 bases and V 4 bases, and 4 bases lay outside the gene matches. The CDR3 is CASSEQGTSGNTIYF. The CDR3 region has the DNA TGCGCCAGCAGCGAACAGGGGACCTCTGGAAACACCATATATTTT.

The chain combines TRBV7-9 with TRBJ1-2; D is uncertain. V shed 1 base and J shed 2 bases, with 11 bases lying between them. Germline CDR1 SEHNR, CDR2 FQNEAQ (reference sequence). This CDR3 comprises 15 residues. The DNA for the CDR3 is TGTGCCAGCAGCTTAGACTTCACCCCCAACTATGGCTACACCTTC. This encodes CASSLDFTPNYGYTF.

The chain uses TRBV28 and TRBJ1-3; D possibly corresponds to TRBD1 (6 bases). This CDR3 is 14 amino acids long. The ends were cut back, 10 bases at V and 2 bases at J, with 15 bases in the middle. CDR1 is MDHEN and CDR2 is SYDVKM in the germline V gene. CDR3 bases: TGTGCCACCATAGGACAGTCAGCTGGAAACACCATATATTTT. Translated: CATIGQSAGNTIYF.

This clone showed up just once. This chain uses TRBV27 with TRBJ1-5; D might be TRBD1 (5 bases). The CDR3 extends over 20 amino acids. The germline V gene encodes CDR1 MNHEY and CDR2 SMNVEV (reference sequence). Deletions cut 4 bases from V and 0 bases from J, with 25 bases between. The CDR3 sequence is CASSSNAVQGRISSNQPQHF. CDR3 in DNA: TGTGCCAGCAGTTCCAATGCCGTGCAGGGCCGGATCAGTAGCAATCAGCCCCAGCATTTT.

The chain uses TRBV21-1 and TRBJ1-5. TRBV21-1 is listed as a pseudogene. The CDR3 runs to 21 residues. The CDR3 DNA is TGTGCCAGCAGCAAAGGGGTGGGGGGGCCGAGATACGAAGAGGGCAATCAGCCCCAGCATTTT. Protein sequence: CASSKGVGGPRYEEGNQPQHF.

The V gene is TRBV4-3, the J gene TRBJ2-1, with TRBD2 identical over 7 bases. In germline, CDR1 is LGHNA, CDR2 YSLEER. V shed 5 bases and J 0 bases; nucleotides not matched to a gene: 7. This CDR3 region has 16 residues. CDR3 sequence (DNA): TGCGCCAGCAGCGCAAACCGGGGGGACTCCTACAATGAGCAGTTCTTC. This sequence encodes CASSANRGDSYNEQFF.

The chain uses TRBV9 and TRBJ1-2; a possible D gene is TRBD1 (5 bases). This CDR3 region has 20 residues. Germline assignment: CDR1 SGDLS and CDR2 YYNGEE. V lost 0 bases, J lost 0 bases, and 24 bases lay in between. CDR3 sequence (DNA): TGTGCCAGCAGCGTAGGGGTTGGGGGGACTTCCGCGCCTACTAACTATGGCTACACCTTC. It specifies CASSVGVGGTSAPTNYGYTF.

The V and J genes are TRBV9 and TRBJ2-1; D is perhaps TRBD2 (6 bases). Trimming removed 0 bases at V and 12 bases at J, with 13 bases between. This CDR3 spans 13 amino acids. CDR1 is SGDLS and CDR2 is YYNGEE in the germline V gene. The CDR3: CASSVEAWGVQFF. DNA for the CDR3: TGTGCCAGCAGCGTAGAAGCATGGGGGGTGCAGTTCTTC. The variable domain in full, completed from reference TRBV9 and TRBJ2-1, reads DSGVTQTPKHLITATGQRVTLRCSPRSGDLSVYWYQQSLDQGLQFLIQYYNGEERAKGNILERFSAQQFPDLHSELNLSSLELGDSALYFCASSVEAWGVQFFGPGTRLTVL.

The CDR3 loop is CASRGGNQPQHF. The CDR3 coding sequence is TGTGCCAGCAGGGGCGGGAATCAGCCCCAGCATTTT. V is TRBV28 and J is TRBJ1-5; D remains unclear. Germline V lookup: CDR1 MDHEN, CDR2 SYDVKM. V was trimmed by 6 bases and J by 4 bases, leaving 7 bases between them. The CDR3 runs 12 residues. The variable domain in full, with the rest retrieved from reference TRBV28 and TRBJ1-5, is DVKVTQSSRYLVKRTGEKVFLECVQDMDHENMFWYRQDPGLGLRLIYFSYDVKMKEKGDIPEGYSVSREKKERFSLILESASTNQTSMYLCASRGGNQPQHFGDGTRLSIL.

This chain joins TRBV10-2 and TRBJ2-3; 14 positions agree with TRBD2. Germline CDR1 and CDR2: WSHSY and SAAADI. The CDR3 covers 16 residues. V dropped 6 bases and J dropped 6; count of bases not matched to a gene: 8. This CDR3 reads CASREGTSGSLDTQYF. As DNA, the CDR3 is TGCGCCAGCAGAGAAGGGACTAGCGGGAGTTTGGATACGCAGTATTTT.

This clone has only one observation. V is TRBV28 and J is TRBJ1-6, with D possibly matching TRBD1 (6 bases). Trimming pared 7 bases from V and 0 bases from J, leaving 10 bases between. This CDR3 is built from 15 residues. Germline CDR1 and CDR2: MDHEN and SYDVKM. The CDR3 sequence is CASIQGFSYNSPLHF. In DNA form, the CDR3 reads TGTGCCAGCATACAGGGTTTCTCCTATAATTCACCCCTCCACTTT.

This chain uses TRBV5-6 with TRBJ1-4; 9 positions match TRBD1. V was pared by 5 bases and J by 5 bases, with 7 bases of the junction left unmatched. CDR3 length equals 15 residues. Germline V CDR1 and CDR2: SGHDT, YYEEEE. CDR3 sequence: CASRPGQGSNEKLFF. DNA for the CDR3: TGTGCCAGCAGACCGGGACAGGGATCGAATGAAAAACTGTTTTTT.

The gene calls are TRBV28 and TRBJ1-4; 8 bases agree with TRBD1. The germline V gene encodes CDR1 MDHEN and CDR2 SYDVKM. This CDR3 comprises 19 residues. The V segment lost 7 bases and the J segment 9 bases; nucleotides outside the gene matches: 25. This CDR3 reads CASTSVGRDRMREKQKLFF. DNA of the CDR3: TGTGCCAGCACCTCCGTAGGTAGGGACAGGATGAGGGAAAAGCAAAAACTGTTTTTT.

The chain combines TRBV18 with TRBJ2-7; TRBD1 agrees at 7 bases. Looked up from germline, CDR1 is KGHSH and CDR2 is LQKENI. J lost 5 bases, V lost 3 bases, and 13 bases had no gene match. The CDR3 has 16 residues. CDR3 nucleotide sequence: TGTGCCAGCTCACCGCAGACTTGGAGACAGGGTAACGAGCAGTACTTC. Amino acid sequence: CASSPQTWRQGNEQYF.

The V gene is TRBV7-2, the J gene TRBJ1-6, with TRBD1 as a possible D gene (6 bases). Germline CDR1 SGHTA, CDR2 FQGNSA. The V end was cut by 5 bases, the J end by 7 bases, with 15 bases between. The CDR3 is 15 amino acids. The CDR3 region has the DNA TGTGCCAGCAGCAACCGGGACACCAGGAATTCACCCCTCCACTTT. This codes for CASSNRDTRNSPLHF.

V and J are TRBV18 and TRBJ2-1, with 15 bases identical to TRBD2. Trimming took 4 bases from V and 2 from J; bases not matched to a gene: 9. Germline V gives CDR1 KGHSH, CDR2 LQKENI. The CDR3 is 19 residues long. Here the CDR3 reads CASSQGGLAGGPTYNEQFF. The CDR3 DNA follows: TGTGCCAGCTCACAGGGGGGACTAGCGGGAGGCCCCACCTACAATGAGCAGTTCTTC.